A single sample gave rise to the 19 T cell receptor beta chains below, sequenced in a study of response to subunit inactivated influenza vaccine. TCRdb used MiXCR to reprocess the RT-PCR reads, holding one entry per CDR3 protein. The sample has about 830,000 distinct CDR3 sequences; around 18% are singletons. The sample in question was PBMCs from blood, obtained around 5 days after vaccination. These receptors originate from a man between 45 and 60 years old who received an inactivated influenza vaccine.

The chain is built from TRBV29-1 and TRBJ1-2; D is unresolved. The CDR3 contains 13 residues. Deletions cut 5 bases from V and 6 bases from J, with 16 bases between. Germline lookup yields CDR1 SQVTM and CDR2 ANQGSEA. The CDR3 DNA is TGCAGCGTTAAGGAAAGCCGGGAGGATGGCTACACCTTC. This encodes CSVKESREDGYTF.

This clonotype was picked up a small number of times. The rearrangement links TRBV18 to TRBJ2-7; D gene unclear. This CDR3 contains 13 residues. With 2 bases removed from V and 9 bases from J, the gap between germline ends came to 14 bases. Germline-derived CDR1 and CDR2 are KGHSH and LQKENI. This CDR3 reads CASSPNVRSPQYF. For the CDR3, the DNA is TGTGCCAGCTCACCAAACGTGAGATCCCCGCAGTACTTC.

The chain carries TRBV4-3 and TRBJ2-7; TRBD2 matches at 8 bases. The CDR3 totals 15 residues. Trimming at V came to 3 bases and at J to 3 bases, leaving 7 bases not matched to a gene. CDR1 and CDR2 from the germline V gene are LGHNA and YSLEER. The CDR3 DNA reads as TGCGCCAGCAGCCACTATAGCGGGGAAGTCTACGAGCAGTACTTC. Translating gives CASSHYSGEVYEQYF.

This chain joins TRBV6-5 and TRBJ2-7; perhaps D is TRBD1 or TRBD2 (6 bases each). The CDR3 loop spans 15 amino acids. Germline assignment: CDR1 MNHEY and CDR2 SVGAGI. V was pared by 4 bases and J by 4 bases, with 17 bases between. The CDR3 here is CASSLVDGGLYEQYF. CDR3 DNA: TGTGCCAGCAGTTTAGTCGACGGGGGCCTATACGAGCAGTACTTC.

The chain carries TRBV20-1 and TRBJ2-1; 11 nucleotides agree with TRBD2. The CDR3 totals 15 residues. Germline V gives CDR1 DFQATT, CDR2 SNEGSKA (reference sequence). After removal of 3 bases from V and 7 bases from J, the junction contained 8 bases not matched to a gene. CDR3 sequence: CSARDSGGAGNEQFF. In DNA, the CDR3 is TGCAGTGCTAGGGATAGCGGGGGGGCTGGGAATGAGCAGTTCTTC.

In its sample, this clonotype was seen a few times. The V and J genes are TRBV20-1 and TRBJ2-7; D is possibly TRBD2 (6 bases). Trimming cost V 6 bases and J 5 bases, with 23 bases left between them. CDR1 is DFQATT, CDR2 SNEGSKA, per germline (reference sequence). CDR3 length: 15 residues. CDR3 coding DNA: TGCAGTGCCCCGACCTCGGAGGGCAGTAGGGACGAGCAGTACTTC. It specifies CSAPTSEGSRDEQYF.

As to this clonotype: One end of the junction varies from germline; a read error may be responsible. This chain's CDR3 is CASSLASGRAYEQYF. CDR3 nucleotides: TGTGCCAGCAGTCTAGCCTCGGGACGGGCCTACGAGCAGTACTTC. This chain joins TRBV12-3 or TRBV12-4 and TRBJ2-7; possibly TRBD1 or TRBD2 for D (5 bases each). This CDR3 comprises 15 residues.

This clonotype occurred a few times. J is TRBJ2-1 and V is TRBV5-1, with TRBD1 matching over 7 bases. Trimming took 2 bases from V and 7 from J; bases not matched to a gene: 6. The CDR3 runs 14 residues. Germline V gene data show CDR1 as SGHRS and CDR2 as YFSETQ. CDR3: CASSLGTANNEQFF. The DNA of the CDR3 is TGCGCCAGCAGCTTAGGGACAGCCAATAATGAGCAGTTCTTC.

The V call is TRBV7-6, the J call TRBJ1-3; 7 nucleotides agree with TRBD1. V trimming: 0 bases; J trimming: 1 base; junction bases outside the gene matches: 0. Germline CDR1 and CDR2: SGHVS and FNYEAQ. The CDR3 runs to 15 residues. In DNA form, the CDR3 reads TGTGCCAGCAGCTTAGCGGGACAGTCTGGAAACACCATATATTTT. Translated: CASSLAGQSGNTIYF. Combining the CDR3 with reference TRBV7-6 and TRBJ1-3 gives the whole variable domain GAGVSQSPRYKVTKRGQDVALRCDPISGHVSLYWYRQALGQGPEFLTYFNYEAQQDKSGLPNDRFSAERPEGSISTLTIQRTEQRDSAMYRCASSLAGQSGNTIYFGEGSWLTVV.

This clonotype was seen repeatedly, ten times or more. The chain combines TRBV7-2 with TRBJ2-3, with D possibly matching TRBD1 (6 bases). Germline V gene lookup returns CDR1 SGHTA and CDR2 FQGNSA. V lost 2 bases to trimming and J lost 7 bases, with 22 bases between them. CDR3 length equals 17 residues. This CDR3 is CASSLSPNRLGANTQYF. The CDR3 DNA reads TGTGCCAGCAGCTTATCGCCTAATCGACTGGGGGCTAATACGCAGTATTTT.

This clonotype occurred many times. The genes are TRBV27 and TRBJ2-7; D is unresolved. Trimming cost V 6 bases and J 3 bases, with 21 bases left between them. Germline CDR1 is MNHEY and CDR2 is SMNVEV (reference sequence). The CDR3 runs to 16 residues. CDR3 bases: TGTGCCAGCAGCCAGAAGAACCCAGGTCCCATCTACGAGCAGTACTTC. This translates into CASSQKNPGPIYEQYF.

This clonotype was seen a few times. The V call is TRBV6-5, the J call TRBJ2-7, with D possibly TRBD1 on 5 matching bases. The CDR3 runs 14 residues. Per the germline V gene, CDR1 is MNHEY and CDR2 is SVGAGI. The V and J ends lost 3 bases and 0 bases respectively, with 9 bases between them. The CDR3 nucleotides are TGTGCCAGCAGTTATTTCGACAGCTCCTACGAGCAGTACTTC. This encodes CASSYFDSSYEQYF.

Many counts were recorded for this clonotype. The chain is built from TRBV29-1 and TRBJ2-5; 9 bases are shared with TRBD1. The ends lost 6 bases at V and 4 bases at J; junction bases unmatched: 3. The CDR3 sequence is 12 residues long. CDR1 and CDR2 from the germline V gene are SQVTM and ANQGSEA. As DNA, the CDR3 is TGCAGCGTGGAGACAGGGGGAGAGACCCAGTACTTC. Translation gives CSVETGGETQYF.

This clonotype came up many times. The chain uses TRBV20-1 and TRBJ2-3; 8 bases fit TRBD1. J lost 2 bases, V lost 3 bases, and 4 bases had no gene match. CDR1 DFQATT and CDR2 SNEGSKA come from the germline V gene (reference sequence). The CDR3 consists of 14 residues. Written as DNA, the CDR3 is TGCAGTGCTAGCGGGACAGGCTTCACAGATACGCAGTATTTT. Translated: CSASGTGFTDTQYF.

This chain connects TRBV20-1 to TRBJ2-3; TRBD1 matches at 7 bases. This CDR3 spans 15 amino acids. Germline V gene sequence: CDR1 DFQATT, CDR2 SNEGSKA (reference sequence). With V trimmed by 3 bases and J by 5 bases, 11 bases remained unmatched. The CDR3 DNA follows: TGCAGTGCTAGCAAGGGGGCTAGTCGGGGAGATACGCAGTATTTT. Encoded protein: CSASKGASRGDTQYF.

The V and J genes are TRBV20-1 and TRBJ2-5; a possible D gene is TRBD2 (6 bases). The CDR3 extends over 14 amino acids. V lost 3 bases and J lost 5, with 16 bases in between. From germline, CDR1 is DFQATT and CDR2 SNEGSKA (reference sequence). CDR3 amino acids: CSASQTGSTETQYF. In DNA, the CDR3 is TGCAGTGCTAGTCAAACCGGGAGTACGGAGACCCAGTACTTC.

This clonotype has a handful of counts. This rearrangement joins TRBV7-9 to TRBJ1-2; 9 nucleotides align to TRBD1. Germline values: CDR1 SEHNR, CDR2 FQNEAQ (reference sequence). V gave up 4 bases and J gave up 7 bases; unmatched junction bases: 7. The CDR3 is 14 amino acids. CDR3: CASSSGTGLFGYTF. CDR3 coding DNA: TGTGCCAGCAGCTCCGGGACAGGGTTGTTTGGCTACACCTTC.

This clonotype was counted between two and nine times. The chain recombines TRBV6-2 or TRBV6-3 with TRBJ2-7, with TRBD2 matching 15 bases. The CDR3 has 19 residues. CDR1 and CDR2 from the germline V gene are MNHEY and SVGEGT. After removal of 4 bases from V and 2 bases from J, the junction contained 12 bases not matched to a gene. DNA for the CDR3: TGTGCCAGCAGTTCAAGTCCGGGACTAGCGGGAGGAAGGACCTACGAGCAGTACTTC. As protein: CASSSSPGLAGGRTYEQYF.

There are a few counts of this clonotype. V and J are TRBV7-3 and TRBJ1-6; the D gene is possibly TRBD1 (5 bases). Germline assignment: CDR1 SGHTA and CDR2 FQGTGA. The CDR3 contains 16 residues. Between the trimmed V and J ends, which lost 2 bases and 6 bases, there was a span of 14 bases. CDR3 sequence reads: CASSLSEAGLNSPLHF. CDR3 sequence (DNA): TGTGCCAGCAGCTTATCTGAGGCAGGGCTTAATTCACCCCTCCACTTT.